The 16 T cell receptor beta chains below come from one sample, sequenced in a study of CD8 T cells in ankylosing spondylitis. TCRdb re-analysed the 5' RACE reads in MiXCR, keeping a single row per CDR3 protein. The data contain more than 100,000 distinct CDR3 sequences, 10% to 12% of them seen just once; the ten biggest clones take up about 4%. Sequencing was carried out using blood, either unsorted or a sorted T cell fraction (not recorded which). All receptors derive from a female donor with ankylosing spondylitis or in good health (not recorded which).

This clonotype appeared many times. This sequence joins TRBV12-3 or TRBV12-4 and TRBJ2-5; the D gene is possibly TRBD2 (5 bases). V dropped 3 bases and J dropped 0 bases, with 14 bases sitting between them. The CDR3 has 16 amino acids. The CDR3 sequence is CASSFGRTLNQETQYF. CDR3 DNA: TGTGCCAGCAGTTTCGGAAGGACTCTGAACCAAGAGACCCAGTACTTC.

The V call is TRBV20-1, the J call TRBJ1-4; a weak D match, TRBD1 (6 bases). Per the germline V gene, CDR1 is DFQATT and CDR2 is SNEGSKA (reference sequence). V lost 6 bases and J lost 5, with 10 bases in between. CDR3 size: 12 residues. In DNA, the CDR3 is TGCAGTGCCAGGGACACCAATGAAAAACTGTTTTTT. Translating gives CSARDTNEKLFF.

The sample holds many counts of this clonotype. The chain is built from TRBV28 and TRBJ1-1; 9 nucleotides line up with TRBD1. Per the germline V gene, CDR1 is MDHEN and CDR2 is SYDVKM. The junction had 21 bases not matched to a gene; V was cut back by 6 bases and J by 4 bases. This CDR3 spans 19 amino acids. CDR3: CASSFTGGASLFLGTEAFF. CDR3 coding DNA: TGTGCCAGCAGCTTCACAGGGGGCGCATCCCTCTTTCTGGGCACTGAAGCTTTCTTT.

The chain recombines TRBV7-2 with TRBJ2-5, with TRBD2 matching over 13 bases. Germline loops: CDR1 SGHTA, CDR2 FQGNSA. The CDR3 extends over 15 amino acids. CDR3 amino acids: CVSSLLAGGRETQYF. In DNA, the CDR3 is TGTGTCAGTAGCCTACTAGCGGGGGGGCGAGAGACCCAGTACTTC.

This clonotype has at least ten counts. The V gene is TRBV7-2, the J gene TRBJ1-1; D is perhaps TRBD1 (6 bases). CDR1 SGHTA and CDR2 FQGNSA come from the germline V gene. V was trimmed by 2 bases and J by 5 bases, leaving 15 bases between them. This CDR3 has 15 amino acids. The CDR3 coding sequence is TGTGCCAGCAGCTTACACGGTACTCAGGGGACTGAAGCTTTCTTT. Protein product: CASSLHGTQGTEAFF.

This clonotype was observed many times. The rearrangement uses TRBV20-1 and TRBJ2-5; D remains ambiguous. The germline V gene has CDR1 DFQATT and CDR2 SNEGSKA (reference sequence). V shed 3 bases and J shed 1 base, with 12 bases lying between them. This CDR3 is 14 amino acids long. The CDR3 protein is CSASGPYLQETQYF. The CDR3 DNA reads TGCAGTGCTAGCGGTCCGTACCTCCAAGAGACCCAGTACTTC.

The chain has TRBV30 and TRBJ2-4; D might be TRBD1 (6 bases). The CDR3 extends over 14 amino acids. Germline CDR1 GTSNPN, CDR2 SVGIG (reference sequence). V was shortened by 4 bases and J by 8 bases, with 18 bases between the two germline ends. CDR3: CAWNPQGFGDIQYF. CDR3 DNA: TGTGCCTGGAACCCACAGGGCTTTGGTGACATTCAGTACTTC.

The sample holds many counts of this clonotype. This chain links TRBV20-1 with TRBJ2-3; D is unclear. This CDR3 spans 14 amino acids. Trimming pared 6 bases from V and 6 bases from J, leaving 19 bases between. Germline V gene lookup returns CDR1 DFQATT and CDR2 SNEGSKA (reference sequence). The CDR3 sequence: CSADPRSAEDTQYF. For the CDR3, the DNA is TGCAGTGCCGATCCCCGATCCGCGGAGGATACGCAGTATTTT.

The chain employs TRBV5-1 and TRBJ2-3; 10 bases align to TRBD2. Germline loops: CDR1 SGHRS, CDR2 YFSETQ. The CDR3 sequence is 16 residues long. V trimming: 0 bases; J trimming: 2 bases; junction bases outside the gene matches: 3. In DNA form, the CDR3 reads TGCGCCAGCAGCTTGGGGACTAGCGGAAACACAGATACGCAGTATTTT. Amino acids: CASSLGTSGNTDTQYF.

The CDR3 region has the DNA TGTGCCAGTAGTGACAGGGCTTCCCAGCATTTT. As protein: CASSDRASQHF. The chain combines TRBV19 with TRBJ1-5, with 7 bases aligning to TRBD1. The CDR3 totals 11 residues. The germline V gene encodes CDR1 LNHDA and CDR2 SQIVND (reference sequence). The V and J ends lost 5 bases and 11 bases, in that order; junction bases with no gene match: 3.

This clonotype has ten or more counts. CDR3 in amino acids: CASSFYQETQYF. In nucleotides, the CDR3 is TGTGCCAGCAGCTTTTACCAAGAGACCCAGTACTTC. V gene TRBV7-3 combines with J gene TRBJ2-5; unclear D gene. The CDR3 runs 12 residues. The germline gives CDR1 SGHTA, CDR2 FQGTGA. V lost 3 bases and J 0 bases, leaving 2 bases between the germline ends.

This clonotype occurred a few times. The CDR3 nucleotides read TGTGCCAGCAGGGCCGCTGGGGGGAATCAGCCCCAGCATTTT. Translating gives CASRAAGGNQPQHF. The chain combines TRBV12-3 or TRBV12-4 with TRBJ1-5, with a weak D call TRBD1 (5 bases). The CDR3 has 14 amino acids. With 6 bases removed from V and 4 bases from J, the gap between germline ends came to 13 bases.

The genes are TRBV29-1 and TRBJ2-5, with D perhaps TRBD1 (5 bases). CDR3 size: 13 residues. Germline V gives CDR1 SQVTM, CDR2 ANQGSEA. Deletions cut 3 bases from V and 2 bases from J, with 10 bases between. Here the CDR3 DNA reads TGCAGCGTTGAGGGGCGGTATCAAGAGACCCAGTACTTC. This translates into CSVEGRYQETQYF.

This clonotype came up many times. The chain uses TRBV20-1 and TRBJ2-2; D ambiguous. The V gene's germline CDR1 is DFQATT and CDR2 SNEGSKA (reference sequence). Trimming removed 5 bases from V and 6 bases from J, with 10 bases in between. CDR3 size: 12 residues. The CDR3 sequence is CSAQGTAGELFF. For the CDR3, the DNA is TGCAGTGCTCAAGGAACGGCCGGGGAGCTGTTTTTT.

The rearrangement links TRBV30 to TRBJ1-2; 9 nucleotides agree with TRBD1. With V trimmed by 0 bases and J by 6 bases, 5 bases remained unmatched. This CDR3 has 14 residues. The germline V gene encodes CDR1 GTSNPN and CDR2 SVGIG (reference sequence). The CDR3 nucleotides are TGTGCCTGGAGTGTCCGCGGGACAGGGAATGGCTACACCTTC. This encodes CAWSVRGTGNGYTF. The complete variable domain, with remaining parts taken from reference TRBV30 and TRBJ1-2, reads SQTIHQWPATLVQPVGSPLSLECTVEGTSNPNLYWYRQAAGRGLQLLFYSVGIGQISSEVPQNLSASRPQDRQFILSSKKLLLSDSGFYLCAWSVRGTGNGYTFGSGTRLTVV.

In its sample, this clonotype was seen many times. CDR3 bases: TGTGCCAGCAATACGCTAGCGGGAGGGCACGATGAGCAGTTCTTC. It translates to CASNTLAGGHDEQFF. The gene calls are TRBV12-3 or TRBV12-4 and TRBJ2-1, with 12 bases fitting TRBD2. Trimming removed 7 bases from V and 8 bases from J; junction bases left unmatched: 9. The CDR3 spans 15 residues.